This TCR beta chain was captured by sequencing in a study of T cell repertoires in cytomegalovirus infection. Study context: It was recently identified HLA-C-restricted and well-studied HLA-B-restricted CMV epitopes that the study used. Based on public TCR beta signatures, there were indications of CMV infection and of a matching HLA type. Points from the study as a whole: Predominance within the ex vivo response was attributable to HLA-C-restricted CMV-specific TCR beta clonotypes. CMV carriers with the relevant HLA were identified by cumulative public TCR beta family frequency.

The CDR3 has 15 residues. V was pared by 2 bases and J by 4 bases, with 13 bases between. Germline CDR1 reads MNHEY; CDR2 reads SVGEGT. The table lists this clonotype with a few counts. What it recognizes is unknown. TCRdb used MiXCR to reprocess the reads, holding one entry per CDR3 protein. The sample carries approximately 990,000 distinct CDR3 sequences, approximately 31% recorded once. The TCR originated in a human donor in good health (CMV status not recorded). Some clones in this sample may be carry-over from other donors' samples. V is TRBV6-2 or TRBV6-3 and J is TRBJ2-3; possible D gene TRBD2, 7 bases. Here the sequenced sample was cultured CD8+ T cells from PBMCs, taken from culture after CMV antigen stimulation. The CDR3 nucleotides read TGTGCCAGCAGTTACGCGGGGGACAAGGCAGATACGCAGTATTTT. Translating gives CASSYAGDKADTQYF.